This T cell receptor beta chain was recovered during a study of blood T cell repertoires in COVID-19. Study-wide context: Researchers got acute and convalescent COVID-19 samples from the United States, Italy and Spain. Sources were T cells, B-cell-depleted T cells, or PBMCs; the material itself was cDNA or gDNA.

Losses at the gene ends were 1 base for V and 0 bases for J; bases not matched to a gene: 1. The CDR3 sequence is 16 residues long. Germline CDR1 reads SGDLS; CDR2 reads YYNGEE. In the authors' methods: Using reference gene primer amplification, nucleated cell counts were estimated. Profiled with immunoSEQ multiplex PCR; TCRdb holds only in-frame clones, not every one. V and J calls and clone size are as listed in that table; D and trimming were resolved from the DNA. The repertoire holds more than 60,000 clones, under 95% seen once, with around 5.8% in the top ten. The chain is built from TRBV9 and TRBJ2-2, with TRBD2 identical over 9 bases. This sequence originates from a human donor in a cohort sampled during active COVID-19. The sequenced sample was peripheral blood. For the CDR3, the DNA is TGTGCCAGCAGCGTAAGCGGGGGGCCGAACACCGGGGAGCTGTTTTTT. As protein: CASSVSGGPNTGELFF.